A single TCR beta chain is shown here with its context. Where ophthalmopathy was present, donors had moderate-to-severe activity, CAS ≥3, NOSPECS ≥4 and duration under 3 months. Uncontrolled infections, other autoimmune diseases, pregnancy or lactation barred patients from enrollment. Clinical symptoms, serum thyroxine, TRAb, thyroid ultrasound and orbital computed tomography were relied on for diagnosis. The source of the PBMCs was less than 12 ml of fresh peripheral blood. The record originates from a study of Graves' ophthalmopathy and Graves' hyperthyroidism. RNA transcripts provided the template for amplifying TCR beta CDR3 regions. Following a first-round RT-PCR that used HTBI primers, a second-round multiplex PCR was carried out. TCRdb re-called the multiplex PCR reads through MiXCR, storing one row per CDR3 protein. The sample records about 220,000 distinct CDR3 sequences, 20% to 25% being singletons.

CDR1 and CDR2 (germline): MDHEN, SYDVKM. This CDR3 has 13 residues. V was clipped by 2 bases and J by 2 bases, with 7 bases between them. This chain connects TRBV28 to TRBJ2-7; D is unresolved. This TCR came from a woman between 50 and 59 years old with Graves' ophthalmopathy. Sequencing was performed on peripheral blood. In DNA form, the CDR3 reads TGTGCCAGCAGTTTAACCCTAGCCTACGAGCAGTACTTC. Translated, it gives CASSLTLAYEQYF.